The rows below give T cell receptor beta chains drawn from one sample of a study of T cell responses to AZD1222 COVID-19 vaccine. Profiled with immunoSEQ multiplex PCR; TCRdb holds only in-frame clones, not every one. The table has 110,000 to 150,000 clones, approximately 90% seen once. This material consisted of peripheral blood, taken on day 0 of AZD1222 vaccination. The receptors were gathered from an adult in good health. The CDR3 runs from the conserved cysteine through the conserved F or W. D genes are given only for firm matches. Some rows have no size entry. The others give once, few or many, or a class for an expanded clone.

TRBV29-1	TRBJ2-1	-	TRBD2	CSVLRDYRSSYNEQFF	TGCAGCGTCCTCCGGGACTATCGAAGCTCCTACAATGAGCAGTTCTTC
TRBV6-6	TRBJ1-1	-	TRBD1	CASSRASGQGTTEAFF	TGTGCCAGCAGTAGAGCCTCCGGACAGGGTACCACTGAAGCTTTCTTT
TRBV6-5	TRBJ1-4	-	-	CASSPGGRPNEKLFF	TGTGCCAGCAGTCCCGGGGGGCGGCCTAATGAAAAACTGTTTTTT
TRBV4-1	TRBJ2-3	few	-	CASKTGQMRTDTQYF	TGCGCCAGCAAGACGGGACAAATGCGCACAGATACGCAGTATTTT
TRBV21-1	TRBJ2-7	once	-	CASSTTSGSTLSYEQYF	TGTGCCAGCAGCACCACTAGCGGGAGTACCCTTTCCTACGAGCAGTACTTC
TRBV5-1	TRBJ2-7	-	-	CASSLMPFVTYEQYF	TGCGCCAGCAGCTTGATGCCTTTCGTAACCTACGAGCAGTACTTC
TRBV7-8	TRBJ2-1	-	-	CASSLRLARYNEQFF	TGTGCCAGCAGCTTAAGGCTAGCAAGATACAATGAGCAGTTCTTC
TRBV7-3	TRBJ2-1	-	-	CASSLRLGSYNEQFF	TGTGCCAGCAGCCTAAGATTAGGCTCCTACAATGAGCAGTTCTTC
TRBV28	TRBJ1-5	-	-	CASTLGLRGRKNQPQHF	TGTGCCAGCACCCTAGGTCTGAGAGGTAGAAAAAATCAGCCCCAGCATTTT
TRBV27	TRBJ1-1	-	-	CASSLSRALNTEAFF	TGTGCCAGCAGTTTATCCAGGGCATTAAACACTGAAGCTTTCTTT
TRBV9	TRBJ1-2	-	TRBD1	CASSVGTGGPLGGYTF	TGTGCCAGCAGCGTAGGGACAGGGGGCCCACTCGGGGGCTACACCTTC
TRBV28	TRBJ1-5	-	-	CASSLSLQGNQPQHF	TGTGCCAGCAGTTTAAGTTTACAGGGCAATCAGCCCCAGCATTTT
TRBV27	TRBJ1-6	-	-	CASRNLLLYNSPLHF	TGTGCCAGCAGGAACCTTCTTCTTTATAATTCACCCCTCCACTTT
TRBV13	TRBJ1-1	-	-	CASYLSLGGTEAFF	TGTGCCAGCTACCTGAGCTTAGGAGGCACTGAAGCTTTCTTT
TRBV6-1	TRBJ1-5	-	-	CASSEAPVGQPQHF	TGTGCCAGCAGTGAAGCGCCGGTGGGTCAGCCCCAGCATTTT
TRBV5-1	TRBJ2-7	-	-	CASSLDGTNPFYEQYF	TGCGCCAGCAGCTTGGATGGCACGAACCCTTTCTACGAGCAGTACTTC
TRBV9	TRBJ1-1	-	TRBD1	CASSATTGLATEAFF	TGTGCCAGCAGCGCCACGACAGGGTTGGCCACTGAAGCTTTCTTT
TRBV7-9	TRBJ2-1	-	TRBD2	CASSLTSLYNEQFF	TGTGCCAGCAGCTTGACTAGCCTTTACAATGAGCAGTTCTTC
TRBV28	TRBJ2-3	-	-	CASTFIISGAGRTDTQYF	TGTGCCAGCACCTTTATTATATCAGGGGCCGGCCGCACAGATACGCAGTATTTT
TRBV5-6	TRBJ2-1	-	-	CASSLGIGEQFF	TGTGCCAGCAGCTTGGGTATAGGTGAGCAGTTCTTC
TRBV28	TRBJ2-3	-	-	CASSSPPELTDTQYF	TGTGCCAGCAGTTCCCCCCCTGAGCTCACAGATACGCAGTATTTT
TRBV12-5	TRBJ2-5	-	-	CASGFSARTQYF	TGTGCTAGTGGTTTTTCCGCTCGAACCCAGTACTTC
TRBV5-6	TRBJ2-1	-	-	CASSGGLNEQFF	TGTGCCAGCAGCGGTGGGCTGAATGAGCAGTTCTTC
TRBV7-8	TRBJ2-7	once	-	CASSSRKEQYF	TGTGCCAGCAGCTCTAGGAAAGAGCAGTACTTC
TRBV6-2/TRBV6-3	TRBJ2-7	-	-	CASSPLRELHYEQYF	TGTGCCAGCAGCCCCTTGAGGGAATTACACTACGAGCAGTACTTC
TRBV7-9	TRBJ2-5	-	-	CASSFPGRGKETQYF	TGTGCCAGCAGCTTCCCGGGGCGCGGGAAGGAGACCCAGTACTTC
TRBV7-2	TRBJ1-2	-	-	CASSLASTGPGYTF	TGTGCCAGCAGCTTAGCGAGTACAGGACCTGGCTACACCTTC
TRBV5-1	TRBJ2-7	-	-	CASSPRGSTGMRSYEQYF	TGCGCCAGCAGCCCCCGAGGGTCAACAGGGATGAGGTCCTACGAGCAGTACTTC
TRBV7-3	TRBJ2-2	-	TRBD1	CASSLGQGGPTGTGELFF	TGTGCCAGCAGCCTCGGACAGGGGGGTCCCACGGGCACCGGGGAGCTGTTTTTT
TRBV7-2	TRBJ2-7	-	TRBD2	CASSYLAGGSYEQYF	TGTGCCAGCAGCTACCTAGCGGGAGGGTCCTACGAGCAGTACTTC
TRBV29-1	TRBJ1-2	-	-	CSVGTANYGYTF	TGCAGCGTTGGGACAGCCAACTATGGCTACACCTTC
TRBV7-8	TRBJ2-3	-	TRBD1	CASSLGQGHWTDTQYF	TGTGCCAGCAGCCTCGGACAGGGGCATTGGACAGATACGCAGTATTTT
TRBV30	TRBJ1-3	few	-	CAWSLGSGNTIYF	TGTGCCTGGAGTTTGGGCTCTGGAAACACCATATATTTT
TRBV3-1/TRBV3-2	TRBJ2-1	once	-	CASSQDEIALSSYNEQFF	TGTGCCAGCAGCCAGGACGAAATAGCGTTGAGCTCCTACAATGAGCAGTTCTTC
TRBV29-1	TRBJ2-5	-	TRBD1	CSVAPGTGVRETQYF	TGCAGCGTCGCCCCCGGGACAGGGGTTAGAGAGACCCAGTACTTC
TRBV24-1	TRBJ2-1	-	-	CATSETKKGREQFF	TGTGCCACCAGTGAAACTAAAAAGGGGCGTGAGCAGTTCTTC
TRBV5-1	TRBJ2-1	-	-	CASSFRGMVRDEQFF	TGCGCCAGCAGCTTTCGTGGAATGGTTAGGGATGAGCAGTTCTTC